These 31 T cell receptor beta chains share one sample of origin, sequenced in a study of blood T cell repertoires in COVID-19. The protocol was immunoSEQ multiplex PCR, while the TCRdb copy is restricted to in-frame clones and leaves out a portion. The sample has about 360,000 clones, 86% seen once. Source material: peripheral blood. All receptors derive from a woman aged 60-75 years with COVID-19, enrolled during active disease.

The genes are TRBV6-2 or TRBV6-3 and TRBJ2-1, with 7 bases identical to TRBD1. The CDR3 has 16 residues. Losses at the gene ends were 1 base for V and 2 bases for J; bases not matched to a gene: 5. Germline V CDR1 and CDR2: MNHEY, SVGEGT. CDR3 in amino acids: CASSYYGTATYNEQFF. CDR3 nucleotide sequence: TGTGCCAGCAGTTACTACGGGACAGCTACCTACAATGAGCAGTTCTTC.

The rearrangement joins TRBV3-1 (or the pseudogene TRBV3-2) to TRBJ2-2; 8 nucleotides agree with TRBD2. In germline, CDR1 is LGHDT, CDR2 YNNKEL (reference sequence). J was trimmed by 3 bases and V by 1 base; bases with no gene match: 7. The CDR3 length is 17 residues. CDR3 sequence (DNA): TGTGCCAGCAGCCAAGGGGTCCGGGGGGGGCACACCGGGGAGCTGTTTTTT. Amino acids: CASSQGVRGGHTGELFF.

The V gene is TRBV21-1, the J gene TRBJ1-2. TRBV21-1 is an annotated pseudogene. The CDR3 has 17 residues. The CDR3 sequence is CASSKEVCPREDYGYTF. The CDR3 DNA sequence: TGTGCCAGCAGCAAAGAGGTATGCCCCCGGGAGGACTATGGCTACACCTTC.

The CDR3, as DNA: TGTGCCAGCAGCAGACTCCCTCCCGCACCCCTCCACTTT. Its translation is CASSRLPPAPLHF. This chain uses TRBV7-9 with TRBJ1-6; D gene uncertain. Germline CDR1 is SEHNR and CDR2 is FQNEAQ (reference sequence). This CDR3 has 13 amino acids. V lost 5 bases and J lost 11, with 13 bases in between.

In its sample, this clone was seen once. The genes are TRBV19 and TRBJ1-5; D is uncertain. The CDR3 runs 12 residues. Germline CDR1 and CDR2: LNHDA and SQIVND (reference sequence). V dropped 3 bases and J dropped 7 bases, with 7 bases sitting between them. DNA of the CDR3: TGTGCCAGTAGTATCGGGGAACAGCCCCAGCATTTT. Its translation: CASSIGEQPQHF.

The genes are TRBV5-1 and TRBJ2-1; TRBD2 agrees at 10 bases. The CDR3 spans 15 residues. Germline-derived CDR1 and CDR2 are SGHRS and YFSETQ. The V segment lost 1 base and the J segment 7 bases; nucleotides outside the gene matches: 5. The CDR3 here is CASSLQASGGNEQFF. CDR3 nucleotide sequence: TGCGCCAGCAGCTTGCAGGCTAGCGGGGGTAATGAGCAGTTCTTC.

This chain links TRBV6-5 with TRBJ2-5; D is possibly TRBD2 (5 bases). Trimming pared 6 bases from V and 5 bases from J, leaving 19 bases between. This CDR3 spans 15 amino acids. Germline CDR1 reads MNHEY; CDR2 reads SVGAGI. The CDR3 here is CASRGIPGRGETQYF. The CDR3 DNA reads as TGTGCCAGCAGAGGAATTCCCGGGCGAGGGGAGACCCAGTACTTC.

This clone has more than one count but fewer than ten. The chain recombines TRBV5-1 with TRBJ2-7; 8 bases are a match to TRBD1. Trimming cost V 3 bases and J 0 bases; bases outside gene matches: 5. Germline V gene data show CDR1 as SGHRS and CDR2 as YFSETQ. CDR3 length: 15 amino acids. CDR3 coding DNA: TGCGCCAGCAGCTCGGGGACAGGTCTCTCCTACGAGCAGTACTTC. As protein: CASSSGTGLSYEQYF.

The chain employs TRBV2 and TRBJ1-2, with 9 bases aligning to TRBD1. Germline V gene sequence: CDR1 SNHLY, CDR2 FYNNEI. The J segment lost 7 bases and the V segment lost 6 bases, leaving 12 bases of the junction unmatched. This CDR3 contains 15 residues. CDR3 in amino acids: CASSDSRDRVSGYTF. The CDR3 nucleotides read TGTGCCAGCAGCGATTCTCGGGACAGGGTATCTGGCTACACCTTC.

A single count supports this clone. V and J are TRBV19 and TRBJ2-7, with D perhaps TRBD1 (6 bases). Germline V gene lookup returns CDR1 LNHDA and CDR2 SQIVND (reference sequence). The CDR3 has 15 residues. The V and J ends lost 3 bases and 2 bases respectively, with 14 bases between them. CDR3 amino acids: CASSMGAATTYEQYF. For the CDR3, the DNA is TGTGCCAGTAGTATGGGGGCCGCGACTACCTACGAGCAGTACTTC.

The chain couples TRBV2 to TRBJ2-2, with 9 bases identical to TRBD1. Germline V gives CDR1 SNHLY, CDR2 FYNNEI. The CDR3 has 13 residues. V was pared by 6 bases and J by 6 bases, with 2 bases of the junction left unmatched. The CDR3 nucleotides read TGTGCCAGCAGGCGGACAGGGGCCGGGGAGCTGTTTTTT. Residues: CASRRTGAGELFF. The whole variable domain, filled in from reference TRBV2 and TRBJ2-2, reads EPEVTQTPSHQVTQMGQEVILRCVPISNHLYFYWYRQILGQKVEFLVSFYNNEISEKSEIFDDQFSVERPDGSNFTLKIRSTKLEDSAMYFCASRRTGAGELFFGEGSRLTVL.

The rearrangement links TRBV19 to TRBJ2-7; no clear D gene. The V gene lost 5 bases and the J gene lost 7 bases, with 18 bases spanning the gap. Germline CDR1 LNHDA, CDR2 SQIVND (reference sequence). This CDR3 comprises 14 residues. The CDR3: CASSVLLLTREQYF. In DNA form, the CDR3 reads TGTGCCAGTAGTGTCCTCCTACTGACGCGGGAGCAGTACTTC.

The genes are TRBV5-1 and TRBJ1-4; TRBD1 agrees at 7 bases. The J segment lost 8 bases and the V segment lost 4 bases, leaving 8 bases of the junction unmatched. The CDR3 totals 14 residues. Germline CDR1 SGHRS, CDR2 YFSETQ. CDR3 nucleotides: TGCGCCAGCAGCGAGGGACAGCAGGGGGAAAAACTGTTTTTT. It codes for CASSEGQQGEKLFF. The full variable domain, with the rest looked up from reference TRBV5-1 and TRBJ1-4, is KAGVTQTPRYLIKTRGQQVTLSCSPISGHRSVSWYQQTPGQGLQFLFEYFSETQRNKGNFPGRFSGRQFSNSRSEMNVSTLELGDSALYLCASSEGQQGEKLFFGSGTQLSVL.

The chain uses TRBV5-1 and TRBJ1-2, with a weak D call TRBD1 (5 bases). The CDR3 spans 14 residues. Trimming stripped 0 bases from V and 8 bases from J, with 14 bases between. Germline V gene lookup returns CDR1 SGHRS and CDR2 YFSETQ. In DNA, the CDR3 is TGCGCCAGCAGCTTGGCGGACACCCGAGGAGGCTACACCTTC. It codes for CASSLADTRGGYTF.

The rearrangement joins TRBV2 to TRBJ2-6; 8 bases are shared with TRBD2. The CDR3 sequence is 16 residues long. Germline CDR1 is SNHLY and CDR2 is FYNNEI. V lost 3 bases to trimming and J lost 3 bases; unmatched junction nucleotides: 4. CDR3 residues: CASSDPGTSGANVLTF. CDR3 sequence (DNA): TGTGCCAGCAGTGACCCAGGGACTAGTGGGGCCAACGTCCTGACTTTC.

The rearrangement uses TRBV2 and TRBJ1-2; TRBD1 is a possible D gene (5 bases). Germline loops: CDR1 SNHLY, CDR2 FYNNEI. The CDR3 is 13 residues long. V dropped 7 bases and J dropped 3 bases, with 12 bases sitting between them. Written as DNA, the CDR3 is TGTGCCAGCAATGAGGACACCTACTATGGCTACACCTTC. Translation gives CASNEDTYYGYTF.

This chain uses TRBV21-1 with TRBJ2-5; TRBD1 is the table's D call, not checked against the DNA. TRBV21-1 is an annotated pseudogene. This CDR3 has 16 residues. The CDR3 DNA sequence: TGTGCCAGCAGCCATAAAGCGGGACAGGGGCAAGAGACCCAGTACTTC. Protein sequence: CASSHKAGQGQETQYF.

The chain couples TRBV6-5 to TRBJ1-5; TRBD1 is a possible D gene (5 bases). Trimming pared 8 bases from V and 11 bases from J, leaving 13 bases between. This CDR3 comprises 11 residues. The germline gives CDR1 MNHEY, CDR2 SVGAGI. This CDR3 reads CASRTPSTQHF. CDR3 in DNA: TGTGCCAGCCGGACACCCTCGACCCAGCATTTT.

The chain couples TRBV5-4 to TRBJ1-4; maybe TRBD1 (6 bases). The length of the CDR3 is 16 residues. Germline CDR1 SGHNT, CDR2 YYREEE (reference sequence). With 0 bases removed from V and 5 bases from J, the gap between germline ends came to 14 bases. CDR3 DNA: TGTGCCAGCAGCTTGGGCAAGGGGGTTGGAAATGAAAAACTGTTTTTT. Translation gives CASSLGKGVGNEKLFF.

V is TRBV19 and J is TRBJ2-2; 7 bases align to TRBD2. The length of the CDR3 is 16 residues. The germline V gene has CDR1 LNHDA and CDR2 SQIVND (reference sequence). The V segment lost 6 bases and the J segment 4 bases; nucleotides outside the gene matches: 11. CDR3 region: CASRIQRGGSTGELFF. DNA of the CDR3: TGTGCCAGTAGAATCCAGCGGGGAGGGAGCACCGGGGAGCTGTTTTTT.

CDR3 nucleotides: TGCGCCAGCACCCAGGGGCAGGGTGAAGCTTTCTTT. It codes for CASTQGQGEAFF. This chain links TRBV4-1 with TRBJ1-1; D perhaps matches TRBD1 (6 bases). CDR1 and CDR2 from the germline V gene are MGHRA and YSYEKL. The V end lost 7 bases, the J end lost 7 bases, and 13 bases lay between the germline ends. This CDR3 has 12 residues.

This clone has just one count. The chain is built from TRBV5-5 and TRBJ2-5; 7 positions agree with TRBD2. The germline gives CDR1 SGHKS, CDR2 YYEKEE (reference sequence). The CDR3 runs 15 residues. The V and J ends lost 4 bases and 5 bases, in that order; junction bases with no gene match: 11. The CDR3 region is CASSPGLGAGETQYF. CDR3 sequence (DNA): TGTGCCAGCAGCCCCGGACTAGGGGCCGGGGAGACCCAGTACTTC.

The J gene is TRBJ2-3, the V gene TRBV5-5; no definite D call. In germline, CDR1 is SGHKS, CDR2 YYEKEE (reference sequence). The ends were cut back, 0 bases at V and 0 bases at J, with 11 bases in the middle. The length of the CDR3 is 16 residues. CDR3 in amino acids: CASSLGASPSTDTQYF. The CDR3 DNA reads as TGTGCCAGCAGCTTGGGGGCCAGTCCCAGCACAGATACGCAGTATTTT.

This chain connects TRBV6-6 to TRBJ1-5; TRBD1 matches 10 bases. The CDR3 extends over 21 amino acids. V dropped 5 bases and J dropped 0; count of bases not matched to a gene: 19. Germline V lookup: CDR1 MNHNY, CDR2 SVGAGI (reference sequence). CDR3 amino acids: CASSRERTGGRFTVSNQPQHF. In DNA, the CDR3 is TGTGCCAGCAGTCGAGAGCGGACAGGGGGGCGTTTTACGGTTAGCAATCAGCCCCAGCATTTT.

The V and J genes are TRBV2 and TRBJ2-1; D gene unclear. CDR3 length: 11 residues. Between the trimmed V and J ends, which lost 4 bases and 8 bases, there was a span of 6 bases. Germline-derived CDR1 and CDR2 are SNHLY and FYNNEI. CDR3 bases: TGTGCCAGCAGTGGAGGCGATGAGCAGTTCTTC. Its protein product is CASSGGDEQFF.

The rearrangement joins TRBV7-3 to TRBJ2-1; 10 bases are shared with TRBD1. The junction had 8 bases not matched to a gene; V was cut back by 4 bases and J by 5 bases. From germline, CDR1 is SGHTA and CDR2 FQGTGA. The CDR3 has 16 amino acids. The CDR3 sequence: CASSSADRGLNNEQFF. As DNA, the CDR3 is TGTGCCAGCAGCTCTGCTGACAGGGGGCTAAACAATGAGCAGTTCTTC.

This clone came up a few times. CDR3 coding DNA: TGTGCCAGCAGCTTGCAGTACAATCAGCCCCAGCATTTT. As protein: CASSLQYNQPQHF. V is TRBV5-8 and J is TRBJ1-5; no firm D call. Trimming shortened V by 1 base and J by 3 bases, and 5 bases separated the two germline ends. The CDR3 extends over 13 amino acids. Germline CDR1 reads SGHTS; CDR2 reads YDEGEE.

In this sample, this clone turned up once. The V call is TRBV7-9, the J call TRBJ1-2; TRBD1 matches at 8 bases. The J segment lost 8 bases and the V segment lost 2 bases, leaving 10 bases of the junction unmatched. This CDR3 spans 15 amino acids. Germline V gene lookup returns CDR1 SEHNR and CDR2 FQNEAQ (reference sequence). CDR3 nucleotide sequence: TGTGCCAGCAGCTTACTTCAGGGGGCGTATAACGGCTACACCTTC. Its translation: CASSLLQGAYNGYTF.

J is TRBJ2-5 and V is TRBV5-1, with 9 positions matching TRBD2. CDR3 length: 16 amino acids. Germline CDR1 and CDR2: SGHRS and YFSETQ. The J segment lost 3 bases and the V segment lost 3 bases, leaving 9 bases of the junction unmatched. The CDR3 region has the DNA TGCGCCAGCAGCTCGACCCTGGCGGGGGGGAAAGAGACCCAGTACTTC. This codes for CASSSTLAGGKETQYF.

The genes are TRBV7-2 and TRBJ2-7, with TRBD2 identical over 11 bases. After removal of 6 bases from V and 3 bases from J, the junction contained 7 bases not matched to a gene. The V gene's germline CDR1 is SGHTA and CDR2 FQGNSA. The CDR3 sequence is 15 residues long. In DNA form, the CDR3 reads TGTGCCAGCAGGCGACCAGGGACTAGCGGCTACGAGCAGTACTTC. Encoded protein: CASRRPGTSGYEQYF.

This chain joins TRBV3-1 (or the pseudogene TRBV3-2) and TRBJ2-7; 10 bases match TRBD2. CDR1 is LGHDT and CDR2 is YNNKEL in the germline V gene (reference sequence). V shed 4 bases, J shed 0 bases, and the junction held 3 bases outside the gene matches. The CDR3 loop spans 15 amino acids. The CDR3 here is CASSLAGGLSYEQYF. DNA of the CDR3: TGTGCCAGCAGCCTAGCGGGGGGCCTCTCCTACGAGCAGTACTTC.